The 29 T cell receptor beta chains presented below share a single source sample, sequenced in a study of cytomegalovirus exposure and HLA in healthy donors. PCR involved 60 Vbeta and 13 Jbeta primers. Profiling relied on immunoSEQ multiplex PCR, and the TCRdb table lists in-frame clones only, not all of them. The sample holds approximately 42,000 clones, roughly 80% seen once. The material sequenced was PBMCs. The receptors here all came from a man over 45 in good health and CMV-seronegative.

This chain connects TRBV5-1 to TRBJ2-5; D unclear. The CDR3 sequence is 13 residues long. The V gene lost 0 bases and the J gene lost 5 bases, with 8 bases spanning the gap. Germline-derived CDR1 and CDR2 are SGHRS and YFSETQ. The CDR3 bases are TGCGCCAGCAGCTTGGATATCAGGGAGACCCAGTACTTC. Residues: CASSLDIRETQYF.

The CDR3 is CASRETGYTEAFF. The CDR3 nucleotides read TGCGCCAGCAGGGAAACAGGGTACACTGAAGCTTTCTTT. The V and J genes are TRBV10-2 and TRBJ1-1; D possibly corresponds to TRBD1 (6 bases). The CDR3 has 13 residues. Germline V gene data show CDR1 as WSHSY and CDR2 as SAAADI. Trimming removed 6 bases at V and 3 bases at J, with 11 bases between.

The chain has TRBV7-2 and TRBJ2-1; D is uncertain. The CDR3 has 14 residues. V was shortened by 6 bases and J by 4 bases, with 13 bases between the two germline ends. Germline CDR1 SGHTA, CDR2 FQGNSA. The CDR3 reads CASSYYSTYNEQFF. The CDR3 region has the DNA TGTGCCAGCAGTTACTACTCCACTTACAATGAGCAGTTCTTC.

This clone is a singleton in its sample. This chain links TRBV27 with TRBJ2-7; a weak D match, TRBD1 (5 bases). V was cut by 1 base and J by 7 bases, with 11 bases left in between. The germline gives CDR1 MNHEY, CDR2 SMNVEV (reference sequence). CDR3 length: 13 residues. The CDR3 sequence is CASSLFRDGEQYF. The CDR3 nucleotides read TGTGCCAGCAGTTTATTCAGGGATGGGGAGCAGTACTTC.

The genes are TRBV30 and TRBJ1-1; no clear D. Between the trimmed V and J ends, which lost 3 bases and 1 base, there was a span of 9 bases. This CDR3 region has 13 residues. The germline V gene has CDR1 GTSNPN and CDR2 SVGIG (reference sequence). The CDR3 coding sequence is TGTGCCTGGAGGCCGAACAGGAACACTGAAGCTTTCTTT. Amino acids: CAWRPNRNTEAFF. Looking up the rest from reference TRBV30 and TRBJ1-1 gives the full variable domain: SQTIHQWPATLVQPVGSPLSLECTVEGTSNPNLYWYRQAAGRGLQLLFYSVGIGQISSEVPQNLSASRPQDRQFILSSKKLLLSDSGFYLCAWRPNRNTEAFFGQGTRLTVV.

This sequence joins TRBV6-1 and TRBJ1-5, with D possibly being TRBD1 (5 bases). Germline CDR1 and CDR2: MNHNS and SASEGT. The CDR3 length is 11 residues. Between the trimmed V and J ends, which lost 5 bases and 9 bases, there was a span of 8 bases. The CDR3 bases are TGTGCCAGCAGTCCCGGGGGGCCCCAGCATTTT. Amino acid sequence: CASSPGGPQHF.

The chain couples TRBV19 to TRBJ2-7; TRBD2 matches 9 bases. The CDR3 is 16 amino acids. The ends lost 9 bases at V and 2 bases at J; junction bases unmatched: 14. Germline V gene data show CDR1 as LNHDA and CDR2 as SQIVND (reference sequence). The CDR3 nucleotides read TGTGCCAGCCCCGGGGATTTAGCGGGAGCACCCTACGAGCAGTACTTC. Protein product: CASPGDLAGAPYEQYF.

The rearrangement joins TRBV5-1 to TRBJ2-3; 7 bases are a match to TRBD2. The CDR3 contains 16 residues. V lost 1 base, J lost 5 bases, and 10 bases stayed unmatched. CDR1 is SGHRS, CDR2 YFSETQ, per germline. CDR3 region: CASSLNAGVGGDTQYF. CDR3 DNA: TGCGCCAGCAGCTTGAACGCGGGAGTCGGTGGAGATACGCAGTATTTT.

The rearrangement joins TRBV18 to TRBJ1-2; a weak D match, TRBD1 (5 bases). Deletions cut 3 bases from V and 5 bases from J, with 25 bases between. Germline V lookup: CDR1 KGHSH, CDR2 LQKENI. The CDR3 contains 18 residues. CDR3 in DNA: TGTGCCAGCTCACCCAGGGAGGCAAGCCGGACCGGTATTTATGGCTACACCTTC. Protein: CASSPREASRTGIYGYTF.

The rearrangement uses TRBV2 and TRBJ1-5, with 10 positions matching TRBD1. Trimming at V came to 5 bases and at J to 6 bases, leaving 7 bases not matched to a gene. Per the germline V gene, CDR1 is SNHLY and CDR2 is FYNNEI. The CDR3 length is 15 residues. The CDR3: CASSQTGGVGQPQHF. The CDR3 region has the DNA TGTGCCAGCAGTCAGACAGGGGGCGTAGGTCAGCCCCAGCATTTT.

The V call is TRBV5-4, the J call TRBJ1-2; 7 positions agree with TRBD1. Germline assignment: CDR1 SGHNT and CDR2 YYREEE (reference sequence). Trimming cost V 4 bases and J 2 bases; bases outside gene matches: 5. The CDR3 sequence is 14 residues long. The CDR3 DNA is TGTGCCAGCAGCCCCGAGACAGGGAACTATGGCTACACCTTC. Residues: CASSPETGNYGYTF.

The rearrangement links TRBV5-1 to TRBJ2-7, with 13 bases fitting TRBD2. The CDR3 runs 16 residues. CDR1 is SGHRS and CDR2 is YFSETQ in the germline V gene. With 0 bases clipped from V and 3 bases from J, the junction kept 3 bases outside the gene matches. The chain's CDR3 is CASSLALAGGYYEQYF. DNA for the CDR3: TGCGCCAGCAGCTTGGCACTAGCGGGGGGGTACTACGAGCAGTACTTC. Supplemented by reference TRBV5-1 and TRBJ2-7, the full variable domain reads KAGVTQTPRYLIKTRGQQVTLSCSPISGHRSVSWYQQTPGQGLQFLFEYFSETQRNKGNFPGRFSGRQFSNSRSEMNVSTLELGDSALYLCASSLALAGGYYEQYFGPGTRLTVT.

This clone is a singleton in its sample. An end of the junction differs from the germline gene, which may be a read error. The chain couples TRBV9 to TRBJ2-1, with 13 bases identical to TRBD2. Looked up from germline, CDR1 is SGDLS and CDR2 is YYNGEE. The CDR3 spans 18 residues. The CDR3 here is CASSYMDSTGTSGNGQFF. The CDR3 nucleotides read TGTGCCAGCAGCTACATGGACAGTACCGGGACTAGCGGGAATGGGCAGTTCTTC.

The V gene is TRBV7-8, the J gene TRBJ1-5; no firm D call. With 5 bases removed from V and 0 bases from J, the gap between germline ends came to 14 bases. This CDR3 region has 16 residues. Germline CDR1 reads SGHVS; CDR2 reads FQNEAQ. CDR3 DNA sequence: TGTGCCAGCAGCAACGAACCAGGCTATAGCAATCAGCCCCAGCATTTT. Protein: CASSNEPGYSNQPQHF.

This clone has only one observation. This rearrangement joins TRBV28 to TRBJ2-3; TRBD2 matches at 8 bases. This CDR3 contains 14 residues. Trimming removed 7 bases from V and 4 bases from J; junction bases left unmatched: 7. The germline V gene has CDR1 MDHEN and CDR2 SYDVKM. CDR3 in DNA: TGTGCCAGCATCACGGGAGGGCTAGCAGATACGCAGTATTTT. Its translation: CASITGGLADTQYF.

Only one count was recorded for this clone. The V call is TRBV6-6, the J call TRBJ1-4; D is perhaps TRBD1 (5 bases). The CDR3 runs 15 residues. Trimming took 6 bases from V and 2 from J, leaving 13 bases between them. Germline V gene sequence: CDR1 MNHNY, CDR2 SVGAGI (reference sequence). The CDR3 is CASSPKGLTNEKLFF. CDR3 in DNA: TGTGCCAGCAGCCCCAAGGGGCTGACTAATGAAAAACTGTTTTTT.

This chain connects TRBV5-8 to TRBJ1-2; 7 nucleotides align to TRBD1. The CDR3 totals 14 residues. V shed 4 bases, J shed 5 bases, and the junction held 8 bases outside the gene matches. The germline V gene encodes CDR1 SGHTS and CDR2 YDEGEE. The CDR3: CASSQTGRPYGYTF. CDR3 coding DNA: TGTGCCAGCAGCCAGACAGGGCGCCCATATGGCTACACCTTC.

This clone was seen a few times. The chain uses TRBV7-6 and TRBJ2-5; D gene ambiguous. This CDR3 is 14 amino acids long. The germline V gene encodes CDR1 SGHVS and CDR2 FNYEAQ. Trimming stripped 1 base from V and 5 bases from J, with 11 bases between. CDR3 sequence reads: CASSLEFSSETQYF. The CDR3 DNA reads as TGTGCCAGCAGCTTAGAATTCAGTAGCGAGACCCAGTACTTC.

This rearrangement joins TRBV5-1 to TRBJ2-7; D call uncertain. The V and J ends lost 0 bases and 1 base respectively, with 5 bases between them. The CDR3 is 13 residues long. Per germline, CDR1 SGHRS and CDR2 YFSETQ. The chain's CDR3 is CASSLDISYEQYF. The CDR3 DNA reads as TGCGCCAGCAGCTTGGACATTTCCTACGAGCAGTACTTC. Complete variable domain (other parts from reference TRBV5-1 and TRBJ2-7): KAGVTQTPRYLIKTRGQQVTLSCSPISGHRSVSWYQQTPGQGLQFLFEYFSETQRNKGNFPGRFSGRQFSNSRSEMNVSTLELGDSALYLCASSLDISYEQYFGPGTRLTVT.

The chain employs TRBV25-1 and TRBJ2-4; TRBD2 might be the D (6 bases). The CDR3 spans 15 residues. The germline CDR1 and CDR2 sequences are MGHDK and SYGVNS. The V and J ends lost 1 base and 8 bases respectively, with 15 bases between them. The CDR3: CASSEFGAGRDIQYF. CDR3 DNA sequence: TGTGCCAGCAGTGAATTTGGCGCGGGAAGGGACATTCAGTACTTC. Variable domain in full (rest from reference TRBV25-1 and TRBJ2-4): EADIYQTPRYLVIGTGKKITLECSQTMGHDKMYWYQQDPGMELHLIHYSYGVNSTEKGDLSSESTVSRIRTEHFPLTLESARPSHTSQYLCASSEFGAGRDIQYFGAGTRLSVL.

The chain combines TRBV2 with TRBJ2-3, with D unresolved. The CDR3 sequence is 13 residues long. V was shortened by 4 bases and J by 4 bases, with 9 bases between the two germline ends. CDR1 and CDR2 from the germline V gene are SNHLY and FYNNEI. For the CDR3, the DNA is TGTGCCAGCAGTGCTAGGAGTCCAGATACGCAGTATTTT. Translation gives CASSARSPDTQYF.

The CDR3 region is CASSTFGTSGRAVIETQYF. CDR3 DNA: TGTGCCAGTAGTACGTTTGGGACTAGCGGGAGGGCGGTGATAGAGACCCAGTACTTC. The chain uses TRBV19 and TRBJ2-5, with 16 bases matching TRBD2. Germline V CDR1 and CDR2: LNHDA, SQIVND (reference sequence). The junction had 12 bases not matched to a gene; V was cut back by 4 bases and J by 4 bases. CDR3 size: 19 residues.

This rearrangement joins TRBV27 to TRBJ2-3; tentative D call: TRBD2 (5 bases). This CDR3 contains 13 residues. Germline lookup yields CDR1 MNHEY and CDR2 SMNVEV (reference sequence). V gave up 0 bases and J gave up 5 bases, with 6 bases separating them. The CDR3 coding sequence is TGTGCCAGCAGTTTATCCGGACTAGATACGCAGTATTTT. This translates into CASSLSGLDTQYF.

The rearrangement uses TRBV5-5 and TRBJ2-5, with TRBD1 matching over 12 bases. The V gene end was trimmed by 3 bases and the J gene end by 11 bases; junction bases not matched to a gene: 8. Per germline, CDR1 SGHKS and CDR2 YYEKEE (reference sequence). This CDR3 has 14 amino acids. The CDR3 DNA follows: TGTGCCAGCAGCTGGGGACAGGGGGCTAGAGAGCAGTACTTC. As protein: CASSWGQGAREQYF.

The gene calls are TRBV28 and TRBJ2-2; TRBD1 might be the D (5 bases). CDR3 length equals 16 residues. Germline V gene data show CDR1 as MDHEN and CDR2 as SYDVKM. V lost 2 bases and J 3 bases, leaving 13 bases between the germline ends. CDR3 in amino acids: CASSLVPGLDTGELFF. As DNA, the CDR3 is TGTGCCAGCAGTTTAGTTCCAGGGTTGGACACCGGGGAGCTGTTTTTT.

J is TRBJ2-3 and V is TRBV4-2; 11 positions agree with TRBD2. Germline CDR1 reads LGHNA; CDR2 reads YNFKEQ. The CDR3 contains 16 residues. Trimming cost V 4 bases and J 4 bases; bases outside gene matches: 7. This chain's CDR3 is CASSPRLAGRADTQYF. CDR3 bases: TGTGCCAGCAGCCCACGACTAGCGGGACGGGCAGATACGCAGTATTTT.

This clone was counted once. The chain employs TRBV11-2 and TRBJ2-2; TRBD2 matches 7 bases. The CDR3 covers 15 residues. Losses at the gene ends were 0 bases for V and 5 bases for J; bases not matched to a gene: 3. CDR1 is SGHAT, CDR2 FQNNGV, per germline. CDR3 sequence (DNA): TGTGCCAGCAGCTTAGAAGCGGGGAGTACCGGGGAGCTGTTTTTT. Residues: CASSLEAGSTGELFF.

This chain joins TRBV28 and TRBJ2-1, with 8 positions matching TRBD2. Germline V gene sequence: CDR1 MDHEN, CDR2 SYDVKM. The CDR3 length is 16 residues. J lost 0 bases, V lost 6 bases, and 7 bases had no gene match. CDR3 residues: CASSLERESSYNEQFF. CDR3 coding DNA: TGTGCCAGCAGCCTCGAGCGGGAGTCCTCCTACAATGAGCAGTTCTTC. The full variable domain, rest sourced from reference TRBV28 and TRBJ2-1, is DVKVTQSSRYLVKRTGEKVFLECVQDMDHENMFWYRQDPGLGLRLIYFSYDVKMKEKGDIPEGYSVSREKKERFSLILESASTNQTSMYLCASSLERESSYNEQFFGPGTRLTVL.

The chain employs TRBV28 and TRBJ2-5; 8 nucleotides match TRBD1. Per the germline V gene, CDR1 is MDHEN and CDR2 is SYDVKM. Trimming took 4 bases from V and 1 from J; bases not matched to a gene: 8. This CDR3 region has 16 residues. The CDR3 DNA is TGTGCCAGCAGTTGGACAGGGTCAGGCCGCCAAGAGACCCAGTACTTC. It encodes CASSWTGSGRQETQYF.